What follows are 3 T cell receptor beta chains derived from one specimen sequenced in a study of blood T cell repertoires in COVID-19. Profiling relied on immunoSEQ multiplex PCR, and the TCRdb table lists in-frame clones only, not all of them. The sample contains approximately 74,000 clones, roughly 90% of which appear only once. The sequencing sample was made of peripheral blood. The receptors originated from a woman aged 55-69 years with acute or convalescent COVID-19.

The chain joins TRBV3-1 (or the pseudogene TRBV3-2) to TRBJ1-5, with 9 bases lining up with TRBD1. Germline CDR1 is LGHDT and CDR2 is YNNKEL (reference sequence). V trimming: 4 bases; J trimming: 3 bases; junction bases outside the gene matches: 7. The CDR3 length is 16 residues. This chain's CDR3 is CASSLTGTGNNQPQHF. The CDR3 DNA reads as TGTGCCAGCAGCCTCACCGGGACAGGGAACAATCAGCCCCAGCATTTT.

The genes are TRBV7-2 and TRBJ2-1, with 7 bases fitting TRBD2. CDR1 and CDR2 (germline): SGHTA, FQGNSA. The CDR3 extends over 15 amino acids. V lost 0 bases and J lost 8; bases outside the gene matches: 7. The CDR3 sequence is CASSLAGGPMDEQFF. The CDR3 DNA reads as TGTGCCAGCAGCTTAGCGGGAGGGCCAATGGATGAGCAGTTCTTC.

The chain carries TRBV27 and TRBJ1-5, with D possibly being TRBD1 (5 bases). This CDR3 contains 13 residues. The germline gives CDR1 MNHEY, CDR2 SMNVEV (reference sequence). V lost 5 bases and J 5 bases, leaving 10 bases between the germline ends. The CDR3 protein is CASSPLGDQPQHF. The CDR3 region has the DNA TGTGCCAGCAGTCCTTTAGGGGATCAGCCCCAGCATTTT.